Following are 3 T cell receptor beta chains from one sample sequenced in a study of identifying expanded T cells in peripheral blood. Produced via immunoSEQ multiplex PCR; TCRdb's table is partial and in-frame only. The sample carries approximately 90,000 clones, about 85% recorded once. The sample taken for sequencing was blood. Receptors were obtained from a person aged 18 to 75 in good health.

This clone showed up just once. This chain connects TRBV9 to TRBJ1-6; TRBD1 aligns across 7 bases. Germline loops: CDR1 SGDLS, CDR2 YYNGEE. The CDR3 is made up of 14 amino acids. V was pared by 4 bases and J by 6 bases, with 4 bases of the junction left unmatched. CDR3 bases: TGTGCCAGCAGCCAAGGGGACAGTAATTCACCCCTCCACTTT. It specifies CASSQGDSNSPLHF.

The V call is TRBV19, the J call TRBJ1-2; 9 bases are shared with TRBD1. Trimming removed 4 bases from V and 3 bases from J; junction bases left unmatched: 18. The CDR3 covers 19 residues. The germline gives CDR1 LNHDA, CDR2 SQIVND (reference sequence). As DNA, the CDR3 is TGTGCCAGTAGTACCCCTTTTCCCTTTGACAGGGGGAAATACTATGGCTACACCTTC. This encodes CASSTPFPFDRGKYYGYTF.

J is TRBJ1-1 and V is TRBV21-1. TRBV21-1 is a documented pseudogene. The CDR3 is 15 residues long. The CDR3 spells CASSKKGSIDTEAFF. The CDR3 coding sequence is TGTGCCAGCAGCAAAAAGGGAAGTATAGACACTGAAGCTTTCTTT.